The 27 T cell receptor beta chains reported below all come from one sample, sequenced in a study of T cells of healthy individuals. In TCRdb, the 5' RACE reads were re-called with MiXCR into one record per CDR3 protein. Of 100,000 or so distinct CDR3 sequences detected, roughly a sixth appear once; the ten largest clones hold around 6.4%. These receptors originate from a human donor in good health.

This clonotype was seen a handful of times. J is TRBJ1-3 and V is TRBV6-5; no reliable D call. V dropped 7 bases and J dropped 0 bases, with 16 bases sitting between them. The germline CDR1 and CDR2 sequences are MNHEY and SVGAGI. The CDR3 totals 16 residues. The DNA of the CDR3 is TGTGCCAGCACCAACTCGGAAACCAGCTCTGGAAACACCATATATTTT. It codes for CASTNSETSSGNTIYF.

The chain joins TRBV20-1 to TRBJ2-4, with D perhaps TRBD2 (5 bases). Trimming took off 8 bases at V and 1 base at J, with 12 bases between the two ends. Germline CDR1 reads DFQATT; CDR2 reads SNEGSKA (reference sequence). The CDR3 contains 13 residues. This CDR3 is CSYGDTAKNIQYF. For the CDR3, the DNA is TGCAGTTACGGGGATACTGCCAAAAACATTCAGTACTTC.

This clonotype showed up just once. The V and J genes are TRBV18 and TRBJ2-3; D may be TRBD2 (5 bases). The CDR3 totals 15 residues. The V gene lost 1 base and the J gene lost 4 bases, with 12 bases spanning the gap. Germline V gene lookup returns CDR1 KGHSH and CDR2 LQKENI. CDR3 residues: CASSPLRGGADTQYF. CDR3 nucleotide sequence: TGTGCCAGCTCACCACTTCGGGGTGGCGCAGATACGCAGTATTTT.

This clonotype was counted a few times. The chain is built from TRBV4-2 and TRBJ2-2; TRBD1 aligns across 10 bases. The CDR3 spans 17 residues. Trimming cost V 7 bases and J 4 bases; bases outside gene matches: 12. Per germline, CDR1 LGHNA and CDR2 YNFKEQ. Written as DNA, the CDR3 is TGTGCCAGCACCGGACAGGGGGGTTGGCAGAGCACCGGGGAGCTGTTTTTT. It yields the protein CASTGQGGWQSTGELFF.

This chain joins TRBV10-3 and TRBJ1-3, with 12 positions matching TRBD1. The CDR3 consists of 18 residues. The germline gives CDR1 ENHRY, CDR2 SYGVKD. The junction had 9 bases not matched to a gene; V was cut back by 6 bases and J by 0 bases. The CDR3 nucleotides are TGTGCCATCAGCCTAGGGCCGGGACAGGGGGCCTCTGGAAACACCATATATTTT. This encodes CAISLGPGQGASGNTIYF.

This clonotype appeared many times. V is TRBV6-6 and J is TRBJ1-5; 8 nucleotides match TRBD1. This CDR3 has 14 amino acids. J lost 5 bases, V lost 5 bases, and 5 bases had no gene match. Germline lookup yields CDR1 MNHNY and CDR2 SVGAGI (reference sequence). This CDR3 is CASSTSQGDQPQHF. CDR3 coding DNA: TGTGCCAGCAGTACTTCACAGGGGGATCAGCCCCAGCATTTT.

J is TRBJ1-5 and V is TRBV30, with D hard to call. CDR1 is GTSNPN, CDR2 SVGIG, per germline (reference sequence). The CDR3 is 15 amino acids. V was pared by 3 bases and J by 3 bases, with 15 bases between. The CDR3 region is CAWRGRGGPNQPQHF. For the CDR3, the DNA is TGTGCCTGGAGAGGCAGAGGAGGGCCCAATCAGCCCCAGCATTTT. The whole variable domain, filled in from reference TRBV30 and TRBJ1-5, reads SQTIHQWPATLVQPVGSPLSLECTVEGTSNPNLYWYRQAAGRGLQLLFYSVGIGQISSEVPQNLSASRPQDRQFILSSKKLLLSDSGFYLCAWRGRGGPNQPQHFGDGTRLSIL.

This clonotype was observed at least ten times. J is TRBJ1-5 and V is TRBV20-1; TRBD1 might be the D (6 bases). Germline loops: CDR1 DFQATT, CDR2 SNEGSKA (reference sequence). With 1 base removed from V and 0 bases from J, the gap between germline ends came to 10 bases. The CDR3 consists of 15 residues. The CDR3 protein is CSARGGGHSNQPQHF. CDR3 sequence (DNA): TGCAGTGCTAGAGGCGGGGGCCATAGCAATCAGCCCCAGCATTTT.

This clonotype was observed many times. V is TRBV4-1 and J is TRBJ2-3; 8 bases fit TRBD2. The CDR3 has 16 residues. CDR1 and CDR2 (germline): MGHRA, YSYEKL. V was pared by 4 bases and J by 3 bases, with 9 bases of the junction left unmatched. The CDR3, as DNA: TGCGCCAGCAGCCTCCGGACTAGCCTGGGGACAGATACGCAGTATTTT. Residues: CASSLRTSLGTDTQYF.

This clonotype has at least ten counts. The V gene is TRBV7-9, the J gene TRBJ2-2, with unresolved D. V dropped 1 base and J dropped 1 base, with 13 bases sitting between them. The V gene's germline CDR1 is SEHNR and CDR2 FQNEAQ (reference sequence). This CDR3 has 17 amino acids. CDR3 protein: CASSLGPRRLNTGELFF. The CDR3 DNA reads TGTGCCAGCAGCTTAGGCCCTCGTAGGTTGAACACCGGGGAGCTGTTTTTT. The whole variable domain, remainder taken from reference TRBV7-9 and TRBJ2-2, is DTGVSQNPRHKITKRGQNVTFRCDPISEHNRLYWYRQTLGQGPEFLTYFQNEAQLEKSRLLSDRFSAERPKGSFSTLEIQRTEQGDSAMYLCASSLGPRRLNTGELFFGEGSRLTVL.

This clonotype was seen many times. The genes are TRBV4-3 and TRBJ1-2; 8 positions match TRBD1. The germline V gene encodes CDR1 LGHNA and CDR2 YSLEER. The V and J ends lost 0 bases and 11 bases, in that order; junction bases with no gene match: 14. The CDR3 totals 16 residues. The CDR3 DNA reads TGCGCCAGCAGCCAAGATTACTCGATTAGGACAGGGCAATACACCTTC. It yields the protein CASSQDYSIRTGQYTF.

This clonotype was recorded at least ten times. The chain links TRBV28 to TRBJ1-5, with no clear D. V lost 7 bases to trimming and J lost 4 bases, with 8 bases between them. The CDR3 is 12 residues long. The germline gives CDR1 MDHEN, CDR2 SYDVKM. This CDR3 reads CASKVVNQPQHF. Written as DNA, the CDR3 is TGTGCCAGCAAGGTCGTGAATCAGCCCCAGCATTTT.

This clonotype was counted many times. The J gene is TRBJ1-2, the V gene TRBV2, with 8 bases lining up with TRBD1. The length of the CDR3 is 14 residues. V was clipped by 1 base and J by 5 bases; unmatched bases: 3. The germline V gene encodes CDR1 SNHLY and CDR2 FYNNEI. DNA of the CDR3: TGTGCCAGCAGTGAAGGGACAGGGTTTTATGGCTACACCTTC. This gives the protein CASSEGTGFYGYTF. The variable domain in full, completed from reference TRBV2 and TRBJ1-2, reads EPEVTQTPSHQVTQMGQEVILRCVPISNHLYFYWYRQILGQKVEFLVSFYNNEISEKSEIFDDQFSVERPDGSNFTLKIRSTKLEDSAMYFCASSEGTGFYGYTFGSGTRLTVV.

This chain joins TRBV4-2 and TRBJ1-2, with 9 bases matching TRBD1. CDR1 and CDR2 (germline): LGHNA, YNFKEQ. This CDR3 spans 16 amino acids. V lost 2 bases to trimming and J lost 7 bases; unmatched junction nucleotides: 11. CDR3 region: CASSQLVGTGSFGYTF. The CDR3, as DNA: TGTGCCAGCAGCCAATTGGTTGGGACAGGGTCTTTTGGCTACACCTTC.

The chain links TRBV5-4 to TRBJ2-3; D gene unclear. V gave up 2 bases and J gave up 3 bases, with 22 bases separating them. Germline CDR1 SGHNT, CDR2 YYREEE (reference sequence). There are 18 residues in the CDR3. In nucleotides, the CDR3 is TGTGCCAGCAGCTTTTTTGCGTTGGTTGTGTCAGCGACAGATACGCAGTATTTT. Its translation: CASSFFALVVSATDTQYF.

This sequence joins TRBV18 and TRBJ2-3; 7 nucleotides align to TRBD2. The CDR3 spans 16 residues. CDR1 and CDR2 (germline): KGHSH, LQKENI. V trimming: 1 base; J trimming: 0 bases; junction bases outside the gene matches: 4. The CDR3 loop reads CASSPLGGLSTDTQYF. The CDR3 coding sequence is TGTGCCAGCTCACCACTCGGGGGGTTGAGCACAGATACGCAGTATTTT.

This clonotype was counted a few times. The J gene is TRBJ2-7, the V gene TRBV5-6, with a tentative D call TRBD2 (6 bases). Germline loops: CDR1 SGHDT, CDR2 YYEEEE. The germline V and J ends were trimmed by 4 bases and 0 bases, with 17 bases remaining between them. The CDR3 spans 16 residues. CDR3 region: CASSRRDRGFSYEQYF. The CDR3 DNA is TGTGCCAGCAGCCGGCGGGACCGGGGGTTCTCCTACGAGCAGTACTTC.

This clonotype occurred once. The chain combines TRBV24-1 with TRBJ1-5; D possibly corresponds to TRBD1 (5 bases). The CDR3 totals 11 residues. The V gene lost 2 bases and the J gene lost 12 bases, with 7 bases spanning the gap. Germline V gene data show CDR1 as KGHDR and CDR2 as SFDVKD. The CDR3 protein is CATSDCQGQHF. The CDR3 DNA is TGTGCCACCAGTGATTGCCAGGGCCAGCATTTT.

The DNA for the CDR3 is TGTGCCAGCAGTCCACCCTCCGGGGGTGCGGGAGCCTACAATGAGCAGTTCTTC. Translated: CASSPPSGGAGAYNEQFF. This rearrangement joins TRBV27 to TRBJ2-1, with 7 bases lining up with TRBD2. The V segment lost 5 bases and the J segment 2 bases; nucleotides outside the gene matches: 15. The V gene's germline CDR1 is MNHEY and CDR2 SMNVEV (reference sequence). The CDR3 is 18 residues long.

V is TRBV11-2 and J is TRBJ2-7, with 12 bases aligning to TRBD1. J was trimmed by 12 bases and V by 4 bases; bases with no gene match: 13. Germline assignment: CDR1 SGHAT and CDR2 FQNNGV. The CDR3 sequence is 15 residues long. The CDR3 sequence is CASSSTNTGQGAGYF. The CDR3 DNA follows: TGTGCCAGCAGCTCGACAAACACGGGACAGGGGGCTGGGTACTTC.

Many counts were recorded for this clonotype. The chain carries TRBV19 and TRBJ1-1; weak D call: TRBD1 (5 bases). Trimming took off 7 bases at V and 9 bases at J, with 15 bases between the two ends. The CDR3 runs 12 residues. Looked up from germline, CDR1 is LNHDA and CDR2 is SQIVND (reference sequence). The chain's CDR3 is CASNWAGRKAFF. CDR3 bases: TGTGCCAGTAACTGGGCGGGGCGCAAAGCTTTCTTT.

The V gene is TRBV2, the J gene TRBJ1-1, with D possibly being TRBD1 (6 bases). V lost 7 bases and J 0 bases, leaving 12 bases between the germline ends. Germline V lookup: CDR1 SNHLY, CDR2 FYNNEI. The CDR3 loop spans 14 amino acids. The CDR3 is CASIRTAMNTEAFF. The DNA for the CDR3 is TGTGCCAGCATCCGGACAGCGATGAACACTGAAGCTTTCTTT. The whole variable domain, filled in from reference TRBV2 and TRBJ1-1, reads EPEVTQTPSHQVTQMGQEVILRCVPISNHLYFYWYRQILGQKVEFLVSFYNNEISEKSEIFDDQFSVERPDGSNFTLKIRSTKLEDSAMYFCASIRTAMNTEAFFGQGTRLTVV.

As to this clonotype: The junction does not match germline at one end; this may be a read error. In DNA, the CDR3 is TGTGCCAGCAACCAAGAGACGGTCCCCCTCCTAACTAATGAAAAACTGTTTTTT. This codes for CASNQETVPLLTNEKLFF. This chain joins TRBV4-2 and TRBJ1-4, with D unresolved. This CDR3 has 18 amino acids. Germline lookup yields CDR1 LGHNA and CDR2 YNFKEQ.

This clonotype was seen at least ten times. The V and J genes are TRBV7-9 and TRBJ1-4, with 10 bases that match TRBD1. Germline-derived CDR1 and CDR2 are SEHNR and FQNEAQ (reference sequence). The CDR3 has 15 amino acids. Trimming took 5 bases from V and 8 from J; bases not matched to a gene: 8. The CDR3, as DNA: TGTGCCAGCAGCACGCGGACAGGGGGAGAGGAAAAACTGTTTTTT. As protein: CASSTRTGGEEKLFF.

In DNA form, the CDR3 reads TGTGCCAGCAGCTTAACACAGGGATTAGAAGCTTTCTTT. Its translation is CASSLTQGLEAFF. The V gene is TRBV7-2, the J gene TRBJ1-1, with a tentative D call TRBD1 (6 bases). Germline V CDR1 and CDR2: SGHTA, FQGNSA. The CDR3 loop spans 13 amino acids. The germline V and J ends were trimmed by 2 bases and 8 bases, with 12 bases remaining between them. Full variable domain (rest looked up from reference TRBV7-2 and TRBJ1-1): GAGVSQSPSNKVTEKGKDVELRCDPISGHTALYWYRQSLGQGLEFLIYFQGNSAPDKSGLPSDRFSAERTGGSVSTLTIQRTQQEDSAVYLCASSLTQGLEAFFGQGTRLTVV.

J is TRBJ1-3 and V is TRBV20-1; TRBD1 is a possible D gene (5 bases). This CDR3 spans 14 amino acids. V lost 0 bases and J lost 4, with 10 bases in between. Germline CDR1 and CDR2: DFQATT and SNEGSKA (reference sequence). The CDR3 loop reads CSARDKGTGNTIYF. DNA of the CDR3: TGCAGTGCTAGAGATAAGGGGACCGGAAACACCATATATTTT.

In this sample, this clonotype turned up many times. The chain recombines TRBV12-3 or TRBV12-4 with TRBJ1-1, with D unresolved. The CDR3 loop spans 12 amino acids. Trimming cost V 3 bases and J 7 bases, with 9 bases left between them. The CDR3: CASSLEWLEAFF. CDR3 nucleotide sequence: TGTGCCAGCAGTTTGGAGTGGCTTGAAGCTTTCTTT.